These T cell receptor beta chains were read from a single sample in a study of blood T cell repertoires in COVID-19. Sequencing was performed with immunoSEQ multiplex PCR; in TCRdb, only in-frame clones are kept and a portion is missing. The sample lists over 120,000 clones, 65% to 90% seen once, with 7.5% to 9% in the top ten. Input material: peripheral blood. The receptors were sampled from a human donor in a cohort sampled during active COVID-19. Both conserved end residues are part of each CDR3. D genes are given only for firm matches. Size values are once, few and many counts, or a class for expanded clones, and some rows have none.

J gene | V gene | clone size | D gene | CDR3 protein | CDR3 DNA
TRBJ2-7 | TRBV7-9 | . | . | CASSLAFSYEQYF | TGTGCCAGCAGCTTAGCCTTCAGTTACGAGCAGTACTTC
TRBJ2-7 | TRBV5-1 | . | TRBD1 | CASSLMVDRQLSYEQYF | TGCGCCAGCAGCCTAATGGTGGACAGGCAACTCTCCTACGAGCAGTACTTC
TRBJ2-1 | TRBV7-3 | . | . | CASSPLRDNEQFF | TGTGCCAGCAGCCCACTCCGGGACAATGAGCAGTTCTTC
TRBJ2-7 | TRBV1 | . | . | CTSTTTSGIFYEQYF | TGCACCAGCACCACGACTAGCGGGATTTTCTACGAGCAGTACTTC
TRBJ1-2 | TRBV18 | . | . | CASSRDGANYGYTF | TGTGCCAGCTCACGCGACGGAGCTAACTATGGCTACACCTTC
TRBJ1-2 | TRBV5-6 | once | . | CASTIVGGYGYTF | TGTGCCAGCACCATTGTGGGGGGCTATGGCTACACCTTC
TRBJ2-7 | TRBV6-2/TRBV6-3 | . | TRBD1 | CASRPTGQGAYEQYF | TGTGCCAGCAGGCCTACGGGACAGGGTGCCTACGAGCAGTACTTC
TRBJ2-5 | TRBV7-7 | . | . | CASSFGRGAKETQYF | TGTGCCAGCAGCTTCGGCAGGGGGGCTAAAGAGACCCAGTACTTC
TRBJ2-7 | TRBV5-1 | . | . | CASGPREMNYEQYF | TGCGCCAGCGGGCCACGGGAGATGAACTACGAGCAGTACTTC
TRBJ1-4 | TRBV28 | . | TRBD1 | CASSLGSTGREKLFF | TGTGCCAGCAGTTTAGGGTCGACAGGGAGGGAAAAACTGTTTTTT
TRBJ1-1 | TRBV11-2 | . | . | CASSPRGGLGIEAFF | TGTGCCAGCAGCCCAAGGGGGGGCTTGGGGATTGAAGCTTTCTTT
TRBJ2-3 | TRBV6-5 | . | TRBD2 | CASSSGLAGTTDTQYF | TGTGCCAGCAGTTCGGGACTAGCGGGAACCACAGATACGCAGTATTTT
TRBJ2-3 | TRBV15 | . | TRBD2 | CATSMGSGRATDTQYF | TGTGCCACCAGCATGGGAAGCGGGAGGGCCACAGATACGCAGTATTTT
TRBJ2-5 | TRBV3-1/TRBV3-2 | . | . | CASTAGRGFTARETQYF | TGTGCCAGCACGGCGGGAAGGGGTTTTACGGCGAGAGAGACCCAGTACTTC
TRBJ2-2 | TRBV7-9 | . | TRBD2 | CASSLAASGRAWTGELFF | TGTGCCAGCAGCTTAGCGGCTAGCGGGAGGGCTTGGACCGGGGAGCTGTTTTTT
TRBJ2-7 | TRBV11-2 | . | TRBD1 | CASSPGTGGSYEQYF | TGTGCCAGCAGCCCGGGGACAGGGGGTTCCTACGAGCAGTACTTC
TRBJ2-2 | TRBV7-6 | . | . | CASSRTRTGELFF | TGTGCCAGCAGCCGGACACGCACCGGGGAGCTGTTTTTT
TRBJ2-5 | TRBV28 | . | . | CASSLPAGRETQYF | TGTGCCAGCAGTTTGCCGGCAGGGCGGGAGACCCAGTACTTC
TRBJ2-7 | TRBV5-5 | . | TRBD1 | CASSSVGQGRSYEQYF | TGTGCCAGCAGCTCGGTCGGACAGGGCCGCTCCTACGAGCAGTACTTC
TRBJ2-7 | TRBV11-2 | . | . | CASSRGVNRVIYEQYF | TGTGCCAGCAGCCGAGGAGTCAACAGGGTAATATACGAGCAGTACTTC